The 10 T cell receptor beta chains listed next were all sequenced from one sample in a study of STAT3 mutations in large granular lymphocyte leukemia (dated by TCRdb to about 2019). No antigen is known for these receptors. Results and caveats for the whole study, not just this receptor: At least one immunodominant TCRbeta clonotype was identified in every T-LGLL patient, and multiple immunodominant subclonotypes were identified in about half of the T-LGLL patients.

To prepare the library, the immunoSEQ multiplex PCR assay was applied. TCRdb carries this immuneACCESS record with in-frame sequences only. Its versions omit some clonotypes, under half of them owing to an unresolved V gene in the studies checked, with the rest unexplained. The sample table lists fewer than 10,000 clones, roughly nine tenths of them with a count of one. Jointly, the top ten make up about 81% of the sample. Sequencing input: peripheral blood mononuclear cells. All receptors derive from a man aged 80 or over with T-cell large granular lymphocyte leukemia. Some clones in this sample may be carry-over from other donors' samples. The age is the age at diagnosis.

CDR3 in amino acids: CASSLESGPRSPLHF. The CDR3 bases are TGTGCCAGCAGCTTGGAATCCGGGCCCAGGTCACCCCTCCACTTT. V gene TRBV5-4 combines with J gene TRBJ1-6; D is undetermined. Trimming removed 0 bases at V and 10 bases at J, with 14 bases between. The CDR3 is 15 residues long. CDR1 is SGHNT and CDR2 is YYREEE in the germline V gene (reference sequence).

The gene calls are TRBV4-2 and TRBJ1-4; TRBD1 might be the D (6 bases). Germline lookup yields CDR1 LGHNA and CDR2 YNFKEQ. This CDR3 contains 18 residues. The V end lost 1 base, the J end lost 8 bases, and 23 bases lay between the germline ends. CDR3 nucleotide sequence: TGTGCCAGCAGCCAAGGCCGAAAAATAACCGGGACATTGGAAAAACTGTTTTTT. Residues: CASSQGRKITGTLEKLFF.

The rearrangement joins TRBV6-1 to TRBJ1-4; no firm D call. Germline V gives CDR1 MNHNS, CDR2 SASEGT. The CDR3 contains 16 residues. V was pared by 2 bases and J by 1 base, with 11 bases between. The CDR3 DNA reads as TGTGCCAGCAGTGAACGGGAGTCGAAAACTAATGAAAAACTGTTTTTT. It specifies CASSERESKTNEKLFF.

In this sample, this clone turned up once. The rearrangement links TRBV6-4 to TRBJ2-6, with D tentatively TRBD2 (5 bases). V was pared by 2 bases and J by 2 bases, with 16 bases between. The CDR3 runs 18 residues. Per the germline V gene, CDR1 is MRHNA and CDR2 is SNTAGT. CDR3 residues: CASSDPRTVGAGANVLTF. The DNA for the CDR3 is TGTGCCAGCAGTGACCCACGGACCGTGGGAGCTGGGGCCAACGTCCTGACTTTC.

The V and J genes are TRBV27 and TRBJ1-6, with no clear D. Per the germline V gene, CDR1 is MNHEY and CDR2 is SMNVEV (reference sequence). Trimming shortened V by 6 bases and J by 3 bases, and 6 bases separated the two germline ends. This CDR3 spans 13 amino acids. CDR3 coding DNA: TGTGCCAGCAGACAGATCTATAATTCACCCCTCCACTTT. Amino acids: CASRQIYNSPLHF.

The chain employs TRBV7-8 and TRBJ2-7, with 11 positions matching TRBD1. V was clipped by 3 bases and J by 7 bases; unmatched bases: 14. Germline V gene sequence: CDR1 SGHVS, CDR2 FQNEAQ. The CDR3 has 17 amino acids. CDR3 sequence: CASSFIAGTGGTGEQYF. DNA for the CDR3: TGTGCCAGCAGCTTTATTGCCGGGACAGGGGGTACGGGGGAGCAGTACTTC. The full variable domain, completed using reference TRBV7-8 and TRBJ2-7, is GAGVSQSPRYKVAKRGQDVALRCDPISGHVSLFWYQQALGQGPEFLTYFQNEAQLDKSGLPSDRFFAERPEGSVSTLKIQRTQQEDSAVYLCASSFIAGTGGTGEQYFGPGTRLTVT.

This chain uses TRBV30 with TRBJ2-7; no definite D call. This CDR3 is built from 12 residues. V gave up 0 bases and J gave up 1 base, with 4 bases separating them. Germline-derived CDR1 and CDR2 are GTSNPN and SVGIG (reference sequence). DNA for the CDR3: TGTGCCTGGAGTGTACGGTCCTACGAGCAGTACTTC. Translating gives CAWSVRSYEQYF.

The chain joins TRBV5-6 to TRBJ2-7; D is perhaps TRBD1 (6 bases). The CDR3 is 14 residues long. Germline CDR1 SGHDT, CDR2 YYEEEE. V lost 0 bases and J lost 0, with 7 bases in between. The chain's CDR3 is CASSLDRDSYEQYF. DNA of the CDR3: TGTGCCAGCAGCTTGGACAGGGACTCCTACGAGCAGTACTTC.

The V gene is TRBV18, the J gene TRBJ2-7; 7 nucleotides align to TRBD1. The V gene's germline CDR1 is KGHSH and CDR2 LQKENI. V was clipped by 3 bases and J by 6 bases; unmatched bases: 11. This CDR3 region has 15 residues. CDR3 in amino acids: CASSPDRSPSSEQYF. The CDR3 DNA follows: TGTGCCAGCTCACCGGACAGGTCCCCATCGTCCGAGCAGTACTTC.

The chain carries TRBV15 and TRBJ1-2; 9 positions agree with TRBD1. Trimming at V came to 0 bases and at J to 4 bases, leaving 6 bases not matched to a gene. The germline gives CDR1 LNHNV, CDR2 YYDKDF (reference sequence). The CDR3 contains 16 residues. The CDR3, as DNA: TGTGCCACCAGCAGAGATGGACAGGGGAAGTTCTATGGCTACACCTTC. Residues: CATSRDGQGKFYGYTF.